Listed below are T cell receptor beta chains from one sample, sequenced in a study of blood T cell repertoires in COVID-19. Profiling relied on immunoSEQ multiplex PCR, and the TCRdb table lists in-frame clones only, not all of them. This sample has 250,000 to 300,000 clones, with approximately 85% found just once. Sequenced material: PBMCs or T cells enriched from blood (not recorded which). The receptors derive from a woman aged 25 to 39 who had recovered from COVID-19. The CDR3 runs from the conserved cysteine through the conserved F or W. Fields, in order: V gene, J gene, clone size, D gene, CDR3 DNA, CDR3 protein. D genes are given only for firm matches. The listing skips clone size in some rows; elsewhere it reads once, few, many or a size class.

TRBV9	TRBJ2-1	once	TRBD2	TGTGCCAGCAGCCCGATCCTCGCGGGGGGAAACAATGAGCAGTTCTTC	CASSPILAGGNNEQFF
TRBV27	TRBJ2-1	.	TRBD2	TGTGCCAGCAGTCGACTAGCGGGAGTCTACAATGAGCAGTTCTTC	CASSRLAGVYNEQFF
TRBV9	TRBJ2-1	once	TRBD2	TGTGCCAGCAGCGTAGGGGTAGCGGGGGGCTACAATGAGCAGTTCTTC	CASSVGVAGGYNEQFF
TRBV9	TRBJ2-7	.	.	TGTGCCAGCAGCGTAGGTGACACCCCCTACGAGCAGTACTTC	CASSVGDTPYEQYF
TRBV19	TRBJ2-6	.	TRBD1	TGTGCCAGCCGGGACAGGAGCTCTGGGGCCAACGTCCTGACTTTC	CASRDRSSGANVLTF
TRBV19	TRBJ1-2	.	.	TGTGCCAGTAGTATTCCCGGGTCACGCTATGGCTACACCTTC	CASSIPGSRYGYTF
TRBV5-6	TRBJ1-2	.	.	TGTGCCAGCAGCCCCGCGACACCGACTAACTATGGCTACACCTTC	CASSPATPTNYGYTF
TRBV24-1	TRBJ1-3	.	.	TGTGCCACCAGTGATAAAGACAGGAATTCCTCTGGAAACACCATATATTTT	CATSDKDRNSSGNTIYF
TRBV6-2/TRBV6-3	TRBJ2-7	.	.	TGTGCCAGCAGTAGAAGGCCTACAGGAGACTTCTCCTACGAGCAGTACTTC	CASSRRPTGDFSYEQYF
TRBV6-5	TRBJ1-2	.	TRBD1	TGTGCCAGCAGTCCTACCCCCACAGGGGGCGCAGGCTACACCTTC	CASSPTPTGGAGYTF
TRBV27	TRBJ1-1	.	.	TGTGCCAGCCACCCTGCGGGGAGAAACACTGAAGCTTTCTTT	CASHPAGRNTEAFF
TRBV18	TRBJ2-7	.	TRBD2	TGTGCCAGCTCACCCGTACTAGCGGGAGGGCCCCACGAGCAGTACTTC	CASSPVLAGGPHEQYF
TRBV12-3/TRBV12-4	TRBJ1-1	.	TRBD1	TGTGCCAGCGGGACAGAAAATTACAGCCCCCGCTTT	CASGTENYSPRF
TRBV27	TRBJ2-3	.	TRBD2	TGTGCCAGCAGTTCCCTCGCGCTAGCGGGGGAAGATACGCAGTATTTT	CASSSLALAGEDTQYF
TRBV7-9	TRBJ1-4	.	.	TGTGCCAGCAGCTTAGGGCGTACAGGGATTAATGAAAAACTGTTTTTT	CASSLGRTGINEKLFF
TRBV9	TRBJ1-1	.	.	TGTGCCAGCAGCGTAGGGACAGACTTAATGAACACTGAAGCTTTCTTT	CASSVGTDLMNTEAFF